The clone carrying this T cell receptor (beta chain) was recorded many times. The sample is drawn from a study of T cell repertoires in cytomegalovirus infection. TCRdb used MiXCR to reprocess the reads, holding one entry per CDR3 protein. Seen here are fewer than 550,000 distinct CDR3 sequences, roughly 12% observed once, and the top ten hold more than 8.5%. Germline V CDR1 and CDR2: SGHVS, FQNEAQ. J lost 9 bases, V lost 5 bases, and 4 bases had no gene match. CDR3 size: 13 residues. This TCR came from a human donor in good health (CMV status not recorded). Some clones in this sample may be carry-over from other donors' samples. This sequence joins TRBV7-8 and TRBJ1-3; 10 nucleotides align to TRBD1. The sample consisted of PBMCs. CDR3: CASSLGQGGTIYF. The CDR3 DNA reads as TGTGCCAGCAGCCTAGGACAGGGGGGCACCATATATTTT.